Below, 29 T cell receptor beta chains from the same sample are listed, as sequenced in a study of blood T cell repertoires in COVID-19. The protocol was immunoSEQ multiplex PCR, while the TCRdb copy is restricted to in-frame clones and leaves out a portion. Seen here are over 70,000 clones, 86% observed once, and the top ten hold over 15%. Sequenced input: peripheral blood. The receptors stem from a human donor in a cohort sampled during active COVID-19.

In this sample, this clone turned up a few times. The V call is TRBV5-1, the J call TRBJ2-7; D possibly corresponds to TRBD2 (6 bases). CDR3 length equals 14 residues. Between the trimmed V and J ends, which lost 2 bases and 1 base, there was a span of 10 bases. Germline-derived CDR1 and CDR2 are SGHRS and YFSETQ. This CDR3 is CASSFSAGSYEQYF. CDR3 sequence (DNA): TGCGCCAGCAGCTTTTCGGCGGGATCCTACGAGCAGTACTTC.

The genes are TRBV2 and TRBJ1-2; the match to TRBD1 covers 7 bases. The CDR3 totals 17 residues. The ends lost 2 bases at V and 0 bases at J; junction bases unmatched: 9. The V gene's germline CDR1 is SNHLY and CDR2 FYNNEI. The CDR3 sequence: CASSEIRRGRANYGYTF. Here the CDR3 DNA reads TGTGCCAGCAGTGAAATCCGGAGGGGGCGAGCTAACTATGGCTACACCTTC. Combining the CDR3 with reference TRBV2 and TRBJ1-2 gives the whole variable domain EPEVTQTPSHQVTQMGQEVILRCVPISNHLYFYWYRQILGQKVEFLVSFYNNEISEKSEIFDDQFSVERPDGSNFTLKIRSTKLEDSAMYFCASSEIRRGRANYGYTFGSGTRLTVV.

This chain uses TRBV30 with TRBJ2-7; D gene ambiguous. V was shortened by 7 bases and J by 6 bases, with 16 bases between the two germline ends. CDR1 is GTSNPN, CDR2 SVGIG, per germline (reference sequence). This CDR3 region has 12 residues. The CDR3 sequence: CALERLRPEQYF. In DNA, the CDR3 is TGTGCCTTAGAGCGACTTCGTCCCGAGCAGTACTTC.

This chain joins TRBV27 and TRBJ1-1, with D unresolved. This CDR3 spans 13 amino acids. Germline CDR1 and CDR2: MNHEY and SMNVEV (reference sequence). Trimming removed 2 bases from V and 1 base from J, with 5 bases in between. CDR3 amino acids: CASSLAANTEAFF. CDR3 coding DNA: TGTGCCAGCAGTTTAGCGGCGAACACTGAAGCTTTCTTT.

V is TRBV20-1 and J is TRBJ1-2; D gene ambiguous. This CDR3 spans 15 amino acids. V lost 3 bases and J 1 base, leaving 15 bases between the germline ends. CDR1 DFQATT and CDR2 SNEGSKA come from the germline V gene (reference sequence). The CDR3 is CSASGWEPLNYGYTF. The DNA of the CDR3 is TGCAGTGCTAGTGGGTGGGAGCCGCTTAACTATGGCTACACCTTC.

V and J are TRBV6-5 and TRBJ2-5; D might be TRBD2 (6 bases). The CDR3 consists of 16 residues. Trimming left V 0 bases short and J 7 bases short, with 18 bases between. The germline CDR1 and CDR2 sequences are MNHEY and SVGAGI. The CDR3, as DNA: TGTGCCAGCAGTTACTCTGCGCCTAGCCCCGGGGGGACCCAGTACTTC. Protein sequence: CASSYSAPSPGGTQYF.

The V gene is TRBV28, the J gene TRBJ1-6, with D tentatively TRBD1 (5 bases). This CDR3 spans 16 amino acids. The germline V and J ends were trimmed by 3 bases and 7 bases, with 16 bases remaining between them. Germline V gives CDR1 MDHEN, CDR2 SYDVKM. Here the CDR3 DNA reads TGTGCCAGCAGTTTCGGTTTGGCAGGGATAAATTCACCCCTCCACTTT. Protein sequence: CASSFGLAGINSPLHF. The variable domain in full, completed from reference TRBV28 and TRBJ1-6, reads DVKVTQSSRYLVKRTGEKVFLECVQDMDHENMFWYRQDPGLGLRLIYFSYDVKMKEKGDIPEGYSVSREKKERFSLILESASTNQTSMYLCASSFGLAGINSPLHFGNGTRLTVT.

The rearrangement joins TRBV15 to TRBJ2-2; D is possibly TRBD1 (6 bases). CDR1 is LNHNV and CDR2 is YYDKDF in the germline V gene (reference sequence). The CDR3 runs to 13 residues. V lost 6 bases, J lost 5 bases, and 10 bases lay in between. The CDR3 here is CATRGAGTGELFF. For the CDR3, the DNA is TGTGCCACCAGGGGGGCAGGGACCGGGGAGCTGTTTTTT.

The J gene is TRBJ2-1, the V gene TRBV5-1; TRBD1 might be the D (6 bases). The ends were cut back, 4 bases at V and 8 bases at J, with 13 bases in the middle. The V gene's germline CDR1 is SGHRS and CDR2 YFSETQ. The CDR3 covers 13 residues. CDR3 coding DNA: TGCGCCAGCAGCATGGGGGCAGGGCATGAGCAGTTCTTC. This codes for CASSMGAGHEQFF. The full variable domain, in which reference TRBV5-1 and TRBJ2-1 provide the parts outside the CDR3, is KAGVTQTPRYLIKTRGQQVTLSCSPISGHRSVSWYQQTPGQGLQFLFEYFSETQRNKGNFPGRFSGRQFSNSRSEMNVSTLELGDSALYLCASSMGAGHEQFFGPGTRLTVL.

The chain uses TRBV28 and TRBJ2-2, with 11 bases that match TRBD1. Germline values: CDR1 MDHEN, CDR2 SYDVKM. CDR3 length: 16 residues. The V segment lost 7 bases and the J segment 3 bases; nucleotides outside the gene matches: 7. CDR3 region: CASTGTGQGDTGELFF. The CDR3 coding sequence is TGTGCCAGCACCGGGACGGGACAGGGGGACACCGGGGAGCTGTTTTTT.

The rearrangement uses TRBV18 and TRBJ2-1, with D perhaps TRBD2 (7 bases). Germline V lookup: CDR1 KGHSH, CDR2 LQKENI. CDR3 length: 14 residues. With 3 bases removed from V and 6 bases from J, the gap between germline ends came to 12 bases. The CDR3 protein is CASSPAGAFNEQFF. CDR3 DNA sequence: TGTGCCAGCTCACCCGCGGGGGCCTTCAATGAGCAGTTCTTC. The whole variable domain, filled in from reference TRBV18 and TRBJ2-1, reads NAGVMQNPRHLVRRRGQEARLRCSPMKGHSHVYWYRQLPEEGLKFMVYLQKENIIDESGMPKERFSAEFPKEGPSILRIQQVVRGDSAAYFCASSPAGAFNEQFFGPGTRLTVL.

In this sample, this clone turned up a few times. J is TRBJ1-2 and V is TRBV6-4, with D uncertain. Trimming stripped 2 bases from V and 8 bases from J, with 9 bases between. The CDR3 spans 12 residues. Looked up from germline, CDR1 is MRHNA and CDR2 is SNTAGT. CDR3 region: CASSDPVRGYTF. The CDR3 bases are TGTGCCAGCAGTGACCCTGTGAGGGGCTACACCTTC.

This sequence joins TRBV5-1 and TRBJ1-4; tentatively, D is TRBD1 (5 bases). With 8 bases removed from V and 0 bases from J, the gap between germline ends came to 14 bases. This CDR3 has 15 amino acids. Per germline, CDR1 SGHRS and CDR2 YFSETQ. The CDR3 coding sequence is TGCGCCAGTGCAGATCCCAGGGCAACTAATGAAAAACTGTTTTTT. This gives the protein CASADPRATNEKLFF.

The V and J genes are TRBV9 and TRBJ2-5, with 9 bases fitting TRBD2. The CDR3 is 16 amino acids. The V and J ends lost 4 bases and 5 bases, in that order; junction bases with no gene match: 12. Germline CDR1 is SGDLS and CDR2 is YYNGEE. This chain's CDR3 is CASSPRGSGSWETQYF. CDR3 bases: TGTGCCAGCAGCCCCCGGGGTAGCGGGAGCTGGGAGACCCAGTACTTC.

J is TRBJ2-7 and V is TRBV27; 7 positions match TRBD2. J gave up 5 bases and V 3 bases, and 4 bases lay outside the gene matches. Germline V gene sequence: CDR1 MNHEY, CDR2 SMNVEV (reference sequence). The CDR3 totals 13 residues. CDR3 in DNA: TGTGCCAGCAGTTTGCGGGAGCGCCACGAGCAGTACTTC. It translates to CASSLRERHEQYF.

This clone was observed a few times. This chain uses TRBV5-6 with TRBJ1-1, with 10 bases identical to TRBD1. CDR1 is SGHDT and CDR2 is YYEEEE in the germline V gene. V shed 2 bases and J 0 bases; nucleotides not matched to a gene: 7. The CDR3 extends over 17 amino acids. DNA of the CDR3: TGTGCCAGCAGCTTCGGACAGGGGGAGGTCGTGAACACTGAAGCTTTCTTT. This gives the protein CASSFGQGEVVNTEAFF.

V usage is TRBV5-4 and J usage is TRBJ2-3, with D possibly matching TRBD2 (6 bases). The V gene's germline CDR1 is SGHNT and CDR2 YYREEE (reference sequence). CDR3 length equals 13 residues. Trimming removed 5 bases at V and 9 bases at J, with 16 bases between. The CDR3 DNA is TGTGCCAGCAGACTCTCCGGGGGTTTCACGCAGTATTTT. Protein: CASRLSGGFTQYF.

This rearrangement joins TRBV7-2 to TRBJ2-5, with a weak D call TRBD1 (6 bases). Germline V gene lookup returns CDR1 SGHTA and CDR2 FQGNSA. The CDR3 spans 15 residues. V was cut by 8 bases and J by 5 bases, with 21 bases left in between. The DNA of the CDR3 is TGTGCCAGCGAGAGGGGGAGCCCCTTTTGGGAGACCCAGTACTTC. Protein: CASERGSPFWETQYF. Full variable domain (rest looked up from reference TRBV7-2 and TRBJ2-5): GAGVSQSPSNKVTEKGKDVELRCDPISGHTALYWYRQSLGQGLEFLIYFQGNSAPDKSGLPSDRFSAERTGGSVSTLTIQRTQQEDSAVYLCASERGSPFWETQYFGPGTRLLVL.

The chain is built from TRBV4-1 and TRBJ2-7, with 14 bases fitting TRBD2. The V gene end was trimmed by 4 bases and the J gene end by 1 base; junction bases not matched to a gene: 15. The CDR3 loop spans 20 amino acids. Germline V gene lookup returns CDR1 MGHRA and CDR2 YSYEKL. CDR3 DNA sequence: TGCGCCAGCAGCCTCAGAACCTCCGGGACTAGCGGGGGACAGTCCTACGAGCAGTACTTC. Amino acid sequence: CASSLRTSGTSGGQSYEQYF.

The genes are TRBV3-1 (or the pseudogene TRBV3-2) and TRBJ2-3, with 9 nucleotides matching TRBD1. The germline CDR1 and CDR2 sequences are LGHDT and YNNKEL (reference sequence). With 4 bases clipped from V and 5 bases from J, the junction kept 7 bases outside the gene matches. The CDR3 length is 15 residues. CDR3 region: CASSPATGGGDTQYF. CDR3 DNA: TGTGCCAGCAGCCCGGCAACAGGGGGCGGAGATACGCAGTATTTT.

The genes are TRBV29-1 and TRBJ1-5; D might be TRBD1 (5 bases). In germline, CDR1 is SQVTM, CDR2 ANQGSEA. Trimming cost V 2 bases and J 3 bases, with 14 bases left between them. This CDR3 has 15 amino acids. The CDR3 is CSVECCRAINQPQHF. For the CDR3, the DNA is TGCAGCGTTGAATGTTGCAGGGCTATCAATCAGCCCCAGCATTTT. The complete variable domain, with remaining parts taken from reference TRBV29-1 and TRBJ1-5, reads SAVISQKPSRDICQRGTSLTIQCQVDSQVTMMFWYRQQPGQSLTLIATANQGSEATYESGFVIDKFPISRPNLTFSTLTVSNMSPEDSSIYLCSVECCRAINQPQHFGDGTRLSIL.

This chain connects TRBV4-1 to TRBJ1-5, with D unresolved. CDR3 size: 14 residues. From germline, CDR1 is MGHRA and CDR2 YSYEKL. Trimming stripped 1 base from V and 4 bases from J, with 8 bases between. CDR3 nucleotides: TGCGCCAGCAGCCAAGCGGCAGGTAATCAGCCCCAGCATTTT. It codes for CASSQAAGNQPQHF.

V and J are TRBV5-1 and TRBJ2-3; TRBD1 aligns across 7 bases. Losses at the gene ends were 4 bases for V and 4 bases for J; bases not matched to a gene: 3. This CDR3 spans 13 amino acids. Germline V gene sequence: CDR1 SGHRS, CDR2 YFSETQ. CDR3 in amino acids: CASSQQGADTQYF. The CDR3 DNA follows: TGCGCCAGCAGCCAGCAGGGGGCAGATACGCAGTATTTT.

The V gene is TRBV7-9, the J gene TRBJ1-3; D uncertain. The CDR3 loop spans 15 amino acids. Germline-derived CDR1 and CDR2 are SEHNR and FQNEAQ (reference sequence). V lost 2 bases, J lost 0 bases, and 8 bases lay in between. CDR3 sequence reads: CASSLQVPSGNTIYF. DNA of the CDR3: TGTGCCAGCAGCTTACAGGTACCCTCTGGAAACACCATATATTTT.

About this clone itself: This CDR3 is also generated by other DNA sequences in the sample. The chain uses TRBV2 and TRBJ1-2; 7 positions match TRBD1. The length of the CDR3 is 14 residues. Germline assignment: CDR1 SNHLY and CDR2 FYNNEI. The junction had 6 bases not matched to a gene; V was cut back by 4 bases and J by 4 bases. The CDR3 reads CASSAPGQLYGYTF. CDR3 sequence (DNA): TGTGCCAGCAGTGCCCCGGGACAGCTCTATGGCTACACCTTC.

This chain uses TRBV29-1 with TRBJ2-7; D not resolved. The CDR3 contains 12 residues. The germline V gene has CDR1 SQVTM and CDR2 ANQGSEA. CDR3 DNA: TGCAGTTACAATGGGCAGACCTACGAGCAGTACTTC. As protein: CSYNGQTYEQYF.

This chain uses TRBV5-1 with TRBJ2-3; TRBD1 matches at 7 bases. The germline gives CDR1 SGHRS, CDR2 YFSETQ. The CDR3 is made up of 16 amino acids. The V and J ends lost 5 bases and 2 bases, in that order; junction bases with no gene match: 11. CDR3 loop: CASRRTGTANTDTQYF. CDR3 DNA: TGCGCCAGCAGAAGAACCGGGACAGCGAACACAGATACGCAGTATTTT.

The chain links TRBV3-1 (or the pseudogene TRBV3-2) to TRBJ1-5, with D possibly being TRBD1 (5 bases). CDR1 LGHDT and CDR2 YNNKEL come from the germline V gene (reference sequence). V was clipped by 3 bases and J by 1 base, with 13 bases between them. CDR3 size: 16 residues. The CDR3, as DNA: TGTGCCAGCAGCCAGGGAATGACAGAGAGCAATCAGCCCCAGCATTTT. It specifies CASSQGMTESNQPQHF.

This clone was observed a single time. Other DNA sequences in the same sample also yield this CDR3. This chain connects TRBV18 to TRBJ1-2; 8 bases agree with TRBD1. The V gene's germline CDR1 is KGHSH and CDR2 LQKENI. This CDR3 has 15 amino acids. V shed 3 bases and J 1 base; nucleotides not matched to a gene: 4. CDR3 residues: CASSPGQGLNYGYTF. The CDR3 DNA reads TGTGCCAGCTCACCCGGACAGGGACTTAACTATGGCTACACCTTC.